The sequence of this T cell receptor (beta chain) was determined in a study of blood T cell repertoires in COVID-19. Original processing notes: Reference gene primer amplification gave estimated nucleated cell counts. Here immunoSEQ multiplex PCR was the method, and the copy in TCRdb shows in-frame clones only, minus some. The V and J calls and the clone size are those of that table, but D and trimming were determined from the DNA. Of 200,000 to 250,000 clones in the sample, approximately 90% were seen once. Patients in Seattle were enrolled during active infection, then followed longitudinally. Germline CDR1 is LGHNA and CDR2 is YSLEER. V lost 1 base to trimming and J lost 7 bases, with 8 bases between them. The CDR3 length is 14 residues.

The receptor comes from a man between 25 and 39 years old with COVID-19, enrolled during active disease. The source material was peripheral blood. The V and J genes are TRBV4-3 and TRBJ1-6; D is perhaps TRBD1 (6 bases). DNA for the CDR3: TGCGCCAGCAGCCAAGCCGGACAGAATTCACCCCTCCACTTT. Translation: CASSQAGQNSPLHF.